The source of this T cell receptor beta chain is a study of cytomegalovirus exposure and HLA in healthy donors. A word on this clone: What it binds is not known.

The PCR was carried out with 60 Vbeta primers and 13 Jbeta primers. In the original analysis: There were tens of millions of unique TCR beta chains by a later count, and approximately 10 million of them were shared. Produced via immunoSEQ multiplex PCR; TCRdb's table is partial and in-frame only. The V and J calls and clone size are taken from that table; D and trimming were inferred from the DNA. This sample carries roughly 100,000 clones, about four fifths of them seen once, and the ten largest clones take around 3.6%. The study's findings and limits: According to the study, 150 to 200 TCR beta chains were cytomegalovirus-associated. A later analysis linked 15,000 to 20,000 TCR beta sequences to HLA alleles at 0.05 false discovery rate.

V was pared by 4 bases and J by 2 bases, with 12 bases between. Germline assignment: CDR1 SGHTA and CDR2 FQGTGA. The length of the CDR3 is 15 residues. Sequencing input: PBMCs. The receptor was isolated from a female donor in good health and CMV-seropositive. V gene TRBV7-3 combines with J gene TRBJ2-1, with a possible D match to TRBD2 (5 bases). CDR3 sequence: CASSSIASTYNEQFF. As DNA, the CDR3 is TGTGCCAGCAGCTCCATAGCGTCTACCTACAATGAGCAGTTCTTC.